Given below is one TCR beta chain in context. Antigen unknown. These data belong to a study of OX40 agonist ivuxolimab in advanced cancers. General study results and limits: In the 0.1-3.0 mg/kg groups, partial responders showed among the lowest expansion.

Some clones are missing from TCRdb's copy, which holds only in-frame ones; the method was immunoSEQ multiplex PCR. This table holds about 61,000 clones, approximately 90% found once. Any history of autoimmune disease or systemic immunosuppression disqualified patients. Trimming shortened V by 6 bases and J by 7 bases, and 12 bases separated the two germline ends. This CDR3 region has 13 residues. CDR1 is MNHNY and CDR2 is SVGAGI in the germline V gene (reference sequence). Specimen: CD4+ or CD8+ T cells sorted from blood, collected in a trial of the OX40 agonist ivuxolimab. This rearrangement joins TRBV6-6 to TRBJ1-4; maybe TRBD1 (5 bases). This receptor was obtained from an adult with an advanced solid tumor such as melanoma, head and neck, liver or kidney cancer. For the CDR3, the DNA is TGTGCCAGCAGCGCGGACATCCTTGAAAAACTGTTTTTT. Its translation is CASSADILEKLFF.